This is a list of T cell receptor beta chains from one sample in a study of post-analysis software for immune sequencing data. TCRdb reprocessed the PCR reads via MiXCR and lists one record per CDR3 protein. The table includes 650,000 to 900,000 distinct CDR3 sequences, around 46% detected once. The sample taken for sequencing was blood. The receptor set was obtained from a girl aged 5 to 17 with multiple sclerosis. Both conserved end residues are part of each CDR3. The D gene is left open where the match is weak. Part of the rows lack a size; the others show once, few, many or a class for expanded clones.

TRBV7-2	NA	TRBJ2-7	few	TGTGCCAGCAGACCGAAAGCGGGTAGTAGAAACGAGCAGTACTTC	CASRPKAGSRNEQYF
TRBV20-1	NA	TRBJ2-7	NA	TGCAGTGCTAGACGGAATAAGGGCTACGAGCAGTACTTC	CSARRNKGYEQYF
TRBV3-1	TRBD1	TRBJ2-4	few	TGTGCCAGCAGCCAAGTGACAGGGATTCAGTACTTC	CASSQVTGIQYF
TRBV6-6	NA	TRBJ1-2	NA	TGTGCCATCCAAACCCCAGGCGGTGGCTACACCTTC	CAIQTPGGGYTF
TRBV3-1	TRBD2	TRBJ2-1	NA	TGTGCCAGCAGCCAAGAGCTAGCGGGAGCGGGGGAGCAGTTCTTC	CASSQELAGAGEQFF
TRBV6-5	NA	TRBJ2-5	NA	TGTGCCAGCAGCCAACACGGGAGTCGAGAGACCCAGTACTTC	CASSQHGSRETQYF
TRBV13	TRBD1	TRBJ2-1	NA	TGTGCCAGCAGCTCCAGGGGGCGCGGGTATGAGCAGTTCTTC	CASSSRGRGYEQFF
TRBV12-3/TRBV12-4	NA	TRBJ2-5	NA	TGTGCCAGCAGTTTGGTCCTCTTAGAGCAGTACTTC	CASSLVLLEQYF
TRBV13	NA	TRBJ2-7	NA	TGTGCCAGCAGCTCTGGGGGAGCGGACCCCTACGAGCAGTACTTC	CASSSGGADPYEQYF
TRBV12-3/TRBV12-4	NA	TRBJ2-7	many	TGTGCCAGCAGTTCGGACCGCTCCTACGAGCAGTACTTC	CASSSDRSYEQYF
TRBV7-3	TRBD2	TRBJ2-2	NA	TGTGCCAGCAGCAATCTCCCGGGACTAGCGGGAGGCAAGGTCCTCGGGGAGCTGTTTTTT	CASSNLPGLAGGKVLGELFF
TRBV9	NA	TRBJ1-2	NA	TGTGCCAGCAGCGCAGCCACCACAGAGTTCGGCTACACCTTC	CASSAATTEFGYTF
TRBV5-5	TRBD1	TRBJ1-2	NA	TGTGCCAGCAGCTTGCTCGGGGCAGGGGGTACGAGTGGCTACACCTTC	CASSLLGAGGTSGYTF
TRBV20-1	NA	TRBJ2-1	NA	TGCAGTGCTAGTGACCCTCGTGTAAGCGGCCATGAGCAGTTCTTC	CSASDPRVSGHEQFF
TRBV12-3/TRBV12-4	NA	TRBJ2-7	NA	TGTGCCAGCAGCCTGACAGGGACTTGGATCGACGAGCAGTACTTC	CASSLTGTWIDEQYF
TRBV7-9	TRBD2	TRBJ2-7	many	TGTGCCAGCAGTTTAGCGGGTGAGCAGTACTTC	CASSLAGEQYF
TRBV5-1	TRBD2	TRBJ2-7	NA	TGCGCCAGCAGCTCCGGGACTAGCGGGAGACCCTACGAGCAGTACTTC	CASSSGTSGRPYEQYF
TRBV12-3/TRBV12-4	NA	TRBJ2-7	once	TGTGCCAGCAGGGCCCCAGGAGGCTCGTACGAGCAGTACTTC	CASRAPGGSYEQYF
TRBV7-6	NA	TRBJ2-7	NA	TGTGCCAGCAGCTGGGGCCACGGGTACTCCTACGAGCAGTACTTC	CASSWGHGYSYEQYF
TRBV6-5	TRBD1	TRBJ2-3	few	TGTGCCAGCAGGACAGGGGCGGGAGATACGCAGTATTTT	CASRTGAGDTQYF
TRBV6-1	NA	TRBJ2-7	NA	TGTGTCAGCAGTGAAGACAGTATCTACGAGCAGTACTTC	CVSSEDSIYEQYF
TRBV7-8	NA	TRBJ2-1	NA	TGTGCCAGCAGCTCCTCCGGGTCTGGGTACAATGAGCAGTTCTTC	CASSSSGSGYNEQFF
TRBV12-3/TRBV12-4	NA	TRBJ2-1	few	TGTGCCAGCAGTTTTGCCCCACCGGCTGACTCCTACAATGAGCAGTTCTTC	CASSFAPPADSYNEQFF
TRBV7-2	NA	TRBJ1-1	NA	TGTGCCAGCAGCTTAGCATGGGGCGTGGAGTTAACTGAAGCTTTCTTT	CASSLAWGVELTEAFF
TRBV20-1	NA	TRBJ2-4	few	TGCAGTGTCGCCGACGGGTTGGGGTTCGGGCAGTACTTC	CSVADGLGFGQYF
TRBV4-3	NA	TRBJ2-5	few	TGCGCCAGCAGCCAAAGCCTCCTTGGCACCCAGTACTTC	CASSQSLLGTQYF
TRBV11-2	TRBD2	TRBJ2-1	once	TGTGCCAGCAGCCATGGACTAGCGAGCTCGAATGAGCAGTTCTTC	CASSHGLASSNEQFF
TRBV4-1	NA	TRBJ2-7	NA	TGCGCCAGCAGCCAAGAAGGAGCTAGGTACGAGCAGTACTTC	CASSQEGARYEQYF
TRBV27	NA	TRBJ1-2	NA	TGTACCAGCAGTCCCGAGGGTTGGGACGGGAAAACGGGCTATGGCTACACCTTC	CTSSPEGWDGKTGYGYTF
TRBV4-2	NA	TRBJ2-7	NA	TGTGCCAGTAGCCAAAGAACCGAAACATCCTACGAGCAGTACTTC	CASSQRTETSYEQYF
TRBV7-8	NA	TRBJ2-2	NA	TGTGCCAGCAGCTTAGAGGGCAGGAGCACCGGGGAGCTGTTTTTT	CASSLEGRSTGELFF
TRBV20-1	TRBD1	TRBJ1-2	NA	TGCAGTGCTAGAATGGGCAGGGGGCTCTTCGACTACACCTTC	CSARMGRGLFDYTF
TRBV6-6	TRBD1	TRBJ1-4	NA	TGTGCCAGCACCGAGGGACAGACTAATGAAAAACTGTTTTTT	CASTEGQTNEKLFF
TRBV7-2	NA	TRBJ2-1	NA	TGTGCCAGCAGCTTCCTACGGGGTACCTACAATGAGCAGTTCTTC	CASSFLRGTYNEQFF
TRBV5-6	NA	TRBJ1-2	NA	TGTGCCAGCAGCCAGAGCCGGTATGGCTACACCTTC	CASSQSRYGYTF